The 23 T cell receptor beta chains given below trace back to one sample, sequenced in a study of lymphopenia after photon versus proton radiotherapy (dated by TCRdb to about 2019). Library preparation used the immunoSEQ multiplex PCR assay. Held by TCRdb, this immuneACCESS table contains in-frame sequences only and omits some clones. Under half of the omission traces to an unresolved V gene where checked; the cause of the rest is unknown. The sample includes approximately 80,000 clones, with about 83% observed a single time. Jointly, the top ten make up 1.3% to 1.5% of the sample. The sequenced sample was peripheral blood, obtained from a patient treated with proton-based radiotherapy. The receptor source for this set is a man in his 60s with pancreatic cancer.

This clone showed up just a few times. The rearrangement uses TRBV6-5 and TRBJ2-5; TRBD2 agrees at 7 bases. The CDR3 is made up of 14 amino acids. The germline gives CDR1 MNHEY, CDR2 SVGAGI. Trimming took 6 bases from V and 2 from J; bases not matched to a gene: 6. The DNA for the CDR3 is TGTGCCAGCAGCTTAATCGGGGGGCAAGAGACCCAGTACTTC. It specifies CASSLIGGQETQYF.

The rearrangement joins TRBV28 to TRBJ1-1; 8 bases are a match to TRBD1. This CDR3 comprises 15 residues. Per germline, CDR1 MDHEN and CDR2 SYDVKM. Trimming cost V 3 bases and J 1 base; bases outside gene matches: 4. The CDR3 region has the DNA TGTGCCAGCAGTTTCATGGGACAGGCGAACACTGAAGCTTTCTTT. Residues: CASSFMGQANTEAFF. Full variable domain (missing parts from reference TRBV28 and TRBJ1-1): DVKVTQSSRYLVKRTGEKVFLECVQDMDHENMFWYRQDPGLGLRLIYFSYDVKMKEKGDIPEGYSVSREKKERFSLILESASTNQTSMYLCASSFMGQANTEAFFGQGTRLTVV.

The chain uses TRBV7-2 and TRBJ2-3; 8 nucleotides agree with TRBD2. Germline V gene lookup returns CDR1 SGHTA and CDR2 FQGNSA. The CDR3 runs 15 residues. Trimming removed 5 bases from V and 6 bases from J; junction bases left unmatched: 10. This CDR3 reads CASSVASGFGDTQYF. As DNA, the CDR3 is TGTGCCAGCAGCGTCGCTAGCGGGTTTGGGGATACGCAGTATTTT.

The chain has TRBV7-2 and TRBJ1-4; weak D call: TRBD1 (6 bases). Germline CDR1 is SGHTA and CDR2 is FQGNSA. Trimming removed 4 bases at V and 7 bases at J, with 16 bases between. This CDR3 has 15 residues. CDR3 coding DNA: TGTGCCAGCAGCTCTGGGGGGCGCGGGGGTGAAAAACTGTTTTTT. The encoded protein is CASSSGGRGGEKLFF.

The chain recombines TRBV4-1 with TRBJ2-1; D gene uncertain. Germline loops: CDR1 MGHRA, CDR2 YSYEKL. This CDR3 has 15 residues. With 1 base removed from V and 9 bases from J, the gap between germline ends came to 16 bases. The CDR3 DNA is TGCGCCAGCAGCCAAGTAGTGAAAAGGCAAAGTGAGCAGTTCTTC. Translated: CASSQVVKRQSEQFF.

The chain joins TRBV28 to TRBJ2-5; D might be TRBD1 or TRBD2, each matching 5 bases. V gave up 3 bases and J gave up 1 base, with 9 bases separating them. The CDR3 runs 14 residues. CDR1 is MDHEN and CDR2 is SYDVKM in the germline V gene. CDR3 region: CASSLWGTQETQYF. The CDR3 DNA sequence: TGTGCCAGCAGTTTGTGGGGGACCCAAGAGACCCAGTACTTC.

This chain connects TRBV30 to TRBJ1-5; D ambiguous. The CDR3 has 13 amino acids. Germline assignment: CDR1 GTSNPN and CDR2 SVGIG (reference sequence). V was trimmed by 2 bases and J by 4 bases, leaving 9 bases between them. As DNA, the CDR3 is TGTGCCTGGAGTAGGGTAGGAAATCAGCCCCAGCATTTT. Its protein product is CAWSRVGNQPQHF.

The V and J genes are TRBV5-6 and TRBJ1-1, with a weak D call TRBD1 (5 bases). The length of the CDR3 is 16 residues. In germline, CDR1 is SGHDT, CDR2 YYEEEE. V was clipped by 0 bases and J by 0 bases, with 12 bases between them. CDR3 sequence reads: CASSLELGPVNTEAFF. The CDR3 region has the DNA TGTGCCAGCAGCTTGGAGCTGGGGCCTGTGAACACTGAAGCTTTCTTT. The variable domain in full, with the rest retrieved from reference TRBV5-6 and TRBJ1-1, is DAGVTQSPTHLIKTRGQQVTLRCSPKSGHDTVSWYQQALGQGPQFIFQYYEEEERQRGNFPDRFSGHQFPNYSSELNVNALLLGDSALYLCASSLELGPVNTEAFFGQGTRLTVV.

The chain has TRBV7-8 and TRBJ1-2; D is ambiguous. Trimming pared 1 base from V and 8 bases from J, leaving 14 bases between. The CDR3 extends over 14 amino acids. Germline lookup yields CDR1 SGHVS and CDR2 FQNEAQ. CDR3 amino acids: CASSLVARVGGYTF. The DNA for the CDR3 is TGTGCCAGCAGCTTAGTAGCGAGGGTTGGAGGCTACACCTTC. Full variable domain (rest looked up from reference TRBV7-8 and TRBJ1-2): GAGVSQSPRYKVAKRGQDVALRCDPISGHVSLFWYQQALGQGPEFLTYFQNEAQLDKSGLPSDRFFAERPEGSVSTLKIQRTQQEDSAVYLCASSLVARVGGYTFGSGTRLTVV.

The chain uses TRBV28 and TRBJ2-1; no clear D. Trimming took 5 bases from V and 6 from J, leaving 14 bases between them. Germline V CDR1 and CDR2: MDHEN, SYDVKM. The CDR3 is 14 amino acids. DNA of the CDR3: TGTGCCAGCAGTCGGCTGGTGCTACCCAATGAGCAGTTCTTC. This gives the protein CASSRLVLPNEQFF.

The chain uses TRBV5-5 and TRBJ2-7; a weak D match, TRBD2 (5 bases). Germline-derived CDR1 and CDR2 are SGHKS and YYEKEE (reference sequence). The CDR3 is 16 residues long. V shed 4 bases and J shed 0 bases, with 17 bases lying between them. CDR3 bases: TGTGCCAGCAGCACTTGGGCGAAGGACTCCTCCTACGAGCAGTACTTC. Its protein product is CASSTWAKDSSYEQYF.

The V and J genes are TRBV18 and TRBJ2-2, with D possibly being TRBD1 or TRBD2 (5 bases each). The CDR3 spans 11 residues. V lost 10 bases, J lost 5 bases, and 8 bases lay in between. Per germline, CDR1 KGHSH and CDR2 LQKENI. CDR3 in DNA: TGTGCCACCGAGGGGACCGGGGAGCTGTTTTTT. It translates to CATEGTGELFF. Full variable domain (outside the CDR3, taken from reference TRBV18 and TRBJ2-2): NAGVMQNPRHLVRRRGQEARLRCSPMKGHSHVYWYRQLPEEGLKFMVYLQKENIIDESGMPKERFSAEFPKEGPSILRIQQVVRGDSAAYFCATEGTGELFFGEGSRLTVL.

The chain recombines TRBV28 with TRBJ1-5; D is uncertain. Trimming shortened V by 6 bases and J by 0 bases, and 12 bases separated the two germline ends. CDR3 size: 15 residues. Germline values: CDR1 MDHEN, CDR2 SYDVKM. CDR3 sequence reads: CASRLQIYSNQPQHF. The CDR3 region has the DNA TGTGCCAGCAGACTTCAGATCTATAGCAATCAGCCCCAGCATTTT.

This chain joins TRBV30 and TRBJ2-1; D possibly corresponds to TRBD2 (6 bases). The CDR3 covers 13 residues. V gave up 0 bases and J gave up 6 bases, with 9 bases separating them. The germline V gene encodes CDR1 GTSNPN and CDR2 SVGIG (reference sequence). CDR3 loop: CAWSVREPNEQFF. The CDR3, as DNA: TGTGCCTGGAGTGTTCGGGAGCCCAATGAGCAGTTCTTC.

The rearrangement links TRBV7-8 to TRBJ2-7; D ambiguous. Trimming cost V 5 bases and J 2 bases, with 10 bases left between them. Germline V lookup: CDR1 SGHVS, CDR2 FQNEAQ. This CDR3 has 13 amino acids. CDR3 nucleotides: TGTGCCAGCAGCCCTGCGCTCACCTACGAGCAGTACTTC. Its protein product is CASSPALTYEQYF. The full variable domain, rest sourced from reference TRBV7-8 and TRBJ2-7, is GAGVSQSPRYKVAKRGQDVALRCDPISGHVSLFWYQQALGQGPEFLTYFQNEAQLDKSGLPSDRFFAERPEGSVSTLKIQRTQQEDSAVYLCASSPALTYEQYFGPGTRLTVT.

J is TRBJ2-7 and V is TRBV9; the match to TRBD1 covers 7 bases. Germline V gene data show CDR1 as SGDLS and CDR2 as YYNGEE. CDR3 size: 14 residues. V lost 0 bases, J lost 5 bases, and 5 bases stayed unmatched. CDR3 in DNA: TGTGCCAGCAGCGTAGAGGGGGCGCGCGACGAGCAGTACTTC. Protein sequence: CASSVEGARDEQYF.

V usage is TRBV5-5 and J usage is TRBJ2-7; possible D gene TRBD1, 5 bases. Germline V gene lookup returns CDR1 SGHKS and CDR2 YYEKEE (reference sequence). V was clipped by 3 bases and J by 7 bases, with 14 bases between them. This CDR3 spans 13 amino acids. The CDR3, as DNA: TGTGCCAGCAGCTCCCAGGGTCTGGGAGAGCAGTACTTC. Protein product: CASSSQGLGEQYF.

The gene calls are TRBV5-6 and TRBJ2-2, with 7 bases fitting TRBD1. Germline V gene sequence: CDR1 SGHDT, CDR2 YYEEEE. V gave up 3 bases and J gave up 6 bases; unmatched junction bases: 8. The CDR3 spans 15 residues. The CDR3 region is CASSYSDRVAGELFF. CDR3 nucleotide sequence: TGTGCCAGCAGCTATTCAGACAGGGTGGCCGGGGAGCTGTTTTTT.

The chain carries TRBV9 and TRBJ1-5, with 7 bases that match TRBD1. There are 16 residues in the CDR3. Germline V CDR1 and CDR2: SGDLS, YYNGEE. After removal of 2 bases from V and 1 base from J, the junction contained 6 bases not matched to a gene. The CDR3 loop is CASSVRRGRSNQPQHF. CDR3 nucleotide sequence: TGTGCCAGCAGCGTGAGGAGGGGGCGCAGCAATCAGCCCCAGCATTTT.

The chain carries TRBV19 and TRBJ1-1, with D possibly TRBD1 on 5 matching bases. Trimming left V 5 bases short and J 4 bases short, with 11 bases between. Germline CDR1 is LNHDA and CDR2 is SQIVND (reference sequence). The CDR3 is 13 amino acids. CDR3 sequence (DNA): TGTGCCAGTAGTGCCATGAGGGGCACTGAAGCTTTCTTT. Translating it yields CASSAMRGTEAFF.

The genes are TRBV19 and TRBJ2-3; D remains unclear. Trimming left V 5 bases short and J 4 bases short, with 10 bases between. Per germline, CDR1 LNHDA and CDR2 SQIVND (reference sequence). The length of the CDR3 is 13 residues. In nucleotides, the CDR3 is TGTGCCAGTAGTTTCACTACCTCAGATACGCAGTATTTT. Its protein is CASSFTTSDTQYF.

The CDR3 DNA is TGTGCCAGCAGTTACTCCCGGGGCTACGAGCAGTACTTC. It yields the protein CASSYSRGYEQYF. The V gene is TRBV6-5, the J gene TRBJ2-7, with D tentatively TRBD2 (5 bases). This CDR3 comprises 13 residues. Trimming cost V 0 bases and J 3 bases, with 6 bases left between them. Per the germline V gene, CDR1 is MNHEY and CDR2 is SVGAGI.

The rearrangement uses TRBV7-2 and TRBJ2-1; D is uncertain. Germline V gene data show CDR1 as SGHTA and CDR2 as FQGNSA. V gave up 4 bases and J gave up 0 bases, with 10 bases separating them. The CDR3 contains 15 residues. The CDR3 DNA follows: TGTGCCAGCAGCTCGGTGCCTAGCTCCTACAATGAGCAGTTCTTC. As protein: CASSSVPSSYNEQFF.